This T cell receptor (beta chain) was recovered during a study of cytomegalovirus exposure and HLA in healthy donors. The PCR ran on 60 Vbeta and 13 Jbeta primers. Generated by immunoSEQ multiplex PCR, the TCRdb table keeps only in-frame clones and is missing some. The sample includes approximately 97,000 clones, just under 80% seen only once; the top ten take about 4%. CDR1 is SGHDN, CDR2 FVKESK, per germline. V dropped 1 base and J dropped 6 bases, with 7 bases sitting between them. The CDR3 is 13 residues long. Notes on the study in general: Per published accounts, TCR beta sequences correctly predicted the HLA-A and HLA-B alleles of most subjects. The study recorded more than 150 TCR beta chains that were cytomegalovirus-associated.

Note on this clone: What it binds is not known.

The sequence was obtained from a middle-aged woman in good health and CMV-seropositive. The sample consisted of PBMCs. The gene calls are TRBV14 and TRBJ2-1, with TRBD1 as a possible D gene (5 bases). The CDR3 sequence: CASSQGGPNEQFF. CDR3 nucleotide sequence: TGTGCCAGCAGCCAAGGGGGCCCCAATGAGCAGTTCTTC.